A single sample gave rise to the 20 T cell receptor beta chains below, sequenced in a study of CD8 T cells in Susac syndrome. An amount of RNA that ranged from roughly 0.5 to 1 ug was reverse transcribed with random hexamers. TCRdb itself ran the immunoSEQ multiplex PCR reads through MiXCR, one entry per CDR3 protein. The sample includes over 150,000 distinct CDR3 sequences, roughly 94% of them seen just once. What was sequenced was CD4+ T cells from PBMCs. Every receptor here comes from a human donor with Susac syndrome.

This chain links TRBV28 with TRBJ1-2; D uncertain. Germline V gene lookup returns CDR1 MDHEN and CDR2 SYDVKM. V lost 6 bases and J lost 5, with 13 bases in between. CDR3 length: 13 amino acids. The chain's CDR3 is CASRLMAEYGYTF. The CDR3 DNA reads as TGTGCCAGCAGGCTTATGGCAGAATATGGCTACACCTTC.

CDR3 nucleotides: TGCAGTGCTAGACCCGGGGGAACGGCCGGTGCCTACAATGAGCAGTTCTTC. Residues: CSARPGGTAGAYNEQFF. The V and J genes are TRBV20-1 and TRBJ2-1; possibly TRBD2 for D (6 bases). CDR3 length: 17 amino acids. Germline-derived CDR1 and CDR2 are DFQATT and SNEGSKA (reference sequence). The germline V and J ends were trimmed by 2 bases and 2 bases, with 19 bases remaining between them.

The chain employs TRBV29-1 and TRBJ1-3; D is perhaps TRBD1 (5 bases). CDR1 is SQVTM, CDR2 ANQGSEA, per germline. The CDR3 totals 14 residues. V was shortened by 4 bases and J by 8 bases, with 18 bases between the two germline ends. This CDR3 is CSVGLGRSADTIYF. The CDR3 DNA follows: TGCAGCGTTGGACTGGGACGTTCGGCGGACACCATATATTTT.

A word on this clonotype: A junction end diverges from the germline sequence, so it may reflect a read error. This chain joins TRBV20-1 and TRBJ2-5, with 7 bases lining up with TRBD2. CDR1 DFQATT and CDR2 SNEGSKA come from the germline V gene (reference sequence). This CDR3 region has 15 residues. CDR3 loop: CSARDARENHETQYF. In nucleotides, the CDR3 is TGCAGTGCTAGAGATGCGCGGGAGAACCACGAGACCCAGTACTTC.

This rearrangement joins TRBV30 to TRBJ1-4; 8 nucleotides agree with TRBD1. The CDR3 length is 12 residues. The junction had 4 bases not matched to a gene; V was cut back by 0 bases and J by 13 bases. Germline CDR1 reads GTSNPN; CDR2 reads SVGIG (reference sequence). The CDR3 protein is CAWSVQGVRLFF. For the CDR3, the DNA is TGTGCCTGGAGTGTACAGGGGGTGCGACTGTTTTTT.

The CDR3 coding sequence is TGTGCCATCAGTGCGGGGACTATGGTAGCCTACGAGCAGTACTTC. It translates to CAISAGTMVAYEQYF. The chain employs TRBV10-3 and TRBJ2-7; 7 nucleotides line up with TRBD2. The germline V gene encodes CDR1 ENHRY and CDR2 SYGVKD. The CDR3 is 15 residues long. Trimming cost V 4 bases and J 2 bases; bases outside gene matches: 8.

CDR3 nucleotide sequence: TGTGCCAGCAGCTCCCGGGACAGGGTATCCTACAATGAGCAGTTCTTC. This translates into CASSSRDRVSYNEQFF. The V call is TRBV21-1, the J call TRBJ2-1; the DNA was not used to check the table's D call, TRBD1. TRBV21-1 is marked as a pseudogene. CDR3 size: 16 residues.

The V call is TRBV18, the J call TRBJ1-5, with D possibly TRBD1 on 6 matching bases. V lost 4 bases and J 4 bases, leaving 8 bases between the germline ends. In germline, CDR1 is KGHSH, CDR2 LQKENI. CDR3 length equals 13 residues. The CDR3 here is CASSQTGNQPQHF. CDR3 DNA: TGTGCCAGCTCACAAACAGGGAATCAGCCCCAGCATTTT.

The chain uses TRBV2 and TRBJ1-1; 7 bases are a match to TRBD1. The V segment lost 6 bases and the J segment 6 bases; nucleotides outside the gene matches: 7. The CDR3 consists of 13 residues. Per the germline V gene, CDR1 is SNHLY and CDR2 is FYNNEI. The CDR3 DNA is TGTGCCAGCAGCCTGACAGGGACCTCTGAAGCTTTCTTT. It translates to CASSLTGTSEAFF. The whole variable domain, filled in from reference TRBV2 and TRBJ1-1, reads EPEVTQTPSHQVTQMGQEVILRCVPISNHLYFYWYRQILGQKVEFLVSFYNNEISEKSEIFDDQFSVERPDGSNFTLKIRSTKLEDSAMYFCASSLTGTSEAFFGQGTRLTVV.

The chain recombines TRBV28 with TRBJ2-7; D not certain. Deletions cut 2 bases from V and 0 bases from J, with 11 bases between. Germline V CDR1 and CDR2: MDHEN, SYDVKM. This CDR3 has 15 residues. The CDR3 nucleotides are TGTGCCAGCAGTTTAAGTGGGTACAGCTCCTACGAGCAGTACTTC. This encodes CASSLSGYSSYEQYF.

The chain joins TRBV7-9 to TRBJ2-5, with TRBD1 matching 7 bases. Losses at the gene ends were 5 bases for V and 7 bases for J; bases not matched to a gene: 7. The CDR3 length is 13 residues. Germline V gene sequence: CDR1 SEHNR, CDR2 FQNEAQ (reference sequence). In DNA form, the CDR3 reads TGTGCCAGCAGCCTCGGACAGGTCGGGACCCAGTACTTC. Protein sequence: CASSLGQVGTQYF.

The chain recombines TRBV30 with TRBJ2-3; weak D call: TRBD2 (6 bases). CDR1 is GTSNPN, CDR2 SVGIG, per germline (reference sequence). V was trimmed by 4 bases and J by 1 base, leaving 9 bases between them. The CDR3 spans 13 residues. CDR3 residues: CAWTGERTDTQYF. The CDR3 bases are TGTGCCTGGACGGGGGAACGCACAGATACGCAGTATTTT.

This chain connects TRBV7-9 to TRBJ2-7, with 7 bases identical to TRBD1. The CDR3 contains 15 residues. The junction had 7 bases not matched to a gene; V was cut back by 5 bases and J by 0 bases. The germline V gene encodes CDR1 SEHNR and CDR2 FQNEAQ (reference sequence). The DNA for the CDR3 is TGTGCCAGCAGCCAACTAAGGACAGGCTCCTACGAGCAGTACTTC. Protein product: CASSQLRTGSYEQYF.

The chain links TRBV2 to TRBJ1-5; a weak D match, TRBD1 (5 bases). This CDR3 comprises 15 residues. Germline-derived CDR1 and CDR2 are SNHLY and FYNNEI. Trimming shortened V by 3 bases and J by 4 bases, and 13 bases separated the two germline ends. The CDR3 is CASSEWGVGNQPQHF. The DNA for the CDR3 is TGTGCCAGCAGTGAGTGGGGGGTCGGTAATCAGCCCCAGCATTTT.

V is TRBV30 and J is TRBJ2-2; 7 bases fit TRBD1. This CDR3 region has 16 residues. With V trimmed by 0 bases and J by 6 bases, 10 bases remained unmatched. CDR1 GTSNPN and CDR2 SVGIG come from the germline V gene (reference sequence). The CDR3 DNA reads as TGTGCCTGGAGTGTATTTTCCGGGACAGTCGCCGGGGAGCTGTTTTTT. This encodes CAWSVFSGTVAGELFF.

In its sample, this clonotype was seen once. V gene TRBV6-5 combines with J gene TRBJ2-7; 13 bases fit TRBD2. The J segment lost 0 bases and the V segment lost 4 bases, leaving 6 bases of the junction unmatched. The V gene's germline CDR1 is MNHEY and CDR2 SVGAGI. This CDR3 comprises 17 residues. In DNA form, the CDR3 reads TGTGCCAGCAGTTTGACTAGCGGGGGGCCGAGCTCCTACGAGCAGTACTTC. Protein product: CASSLTSGGPSSYEQYF.

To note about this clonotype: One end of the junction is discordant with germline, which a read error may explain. The CDR3 is CASRLGTDTQYF. CDR3 DNA: TGTGCCAGCAGATTAGGTACAGATACGCAGTATTTT. The chain links TRBV7-2 to TRBJ2-3; no reliable D call. The CDR3 has 12 amino acids. Per the germline V gene, CDR1 is SGHTA and CDR2 is FQGNSA. Together with reference TRBV7-2 and TRBJ2-3, the CDR3 gives the full variable domain: GAGVSQSPSNKVTEKGKDVELRCDPISGHTALYWYRQSLGQGLEFLIYFQGNSAPDKSGLPSDRFSAERTGGSVSTLTIQRTQQEDSAVYLCASRLGTDTQYFGPGTRLTVL.

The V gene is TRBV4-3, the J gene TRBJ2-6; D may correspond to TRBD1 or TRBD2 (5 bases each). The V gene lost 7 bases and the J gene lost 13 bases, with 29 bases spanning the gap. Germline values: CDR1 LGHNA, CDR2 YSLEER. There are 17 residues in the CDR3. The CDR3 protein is CASTGSGANWARGVLTF. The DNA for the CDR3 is TGCGCCAGCACTGGCTCCGGGGCGAATTGGGCCCGTGGAGTCCTGACTTTC.

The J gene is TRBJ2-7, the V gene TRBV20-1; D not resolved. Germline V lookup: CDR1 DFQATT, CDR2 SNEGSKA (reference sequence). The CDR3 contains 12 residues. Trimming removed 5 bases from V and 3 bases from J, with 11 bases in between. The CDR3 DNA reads TGCAGTGCTTGGCTGGGCCTCTACGAGCAGTACTTC. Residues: CSAWLGLYEQYF.

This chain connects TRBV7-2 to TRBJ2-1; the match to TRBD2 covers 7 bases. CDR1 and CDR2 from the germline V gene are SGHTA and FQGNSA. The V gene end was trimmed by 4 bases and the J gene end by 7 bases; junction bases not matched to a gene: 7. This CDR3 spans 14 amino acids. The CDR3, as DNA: TGTGCCAGCAGCTGGGACGGGACTATAAATGAGCAGTTCTTC. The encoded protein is CASSWDGTINEQFF. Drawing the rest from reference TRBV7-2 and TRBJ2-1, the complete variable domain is GAGVSQSPSNKVTEKGKDVELRCDPISGHTALYWYRQSLGQGLEFLIYFQGNSAPDKSGLPSDRFSAERTGGSVSTLTIQRTQQEDSAVYLCASSWDGTINEQFFGPGTRLTVL.